What follows describes a single TCR beta chain. In the source study's methods: Estimation of nucleated cell counts was performed using reference gene primer amplification. Clones were read by immunoSEQ multiplex PCR, and TCRdb kept only the in-frame ones, dropping some. V, J and clone size were drawn from that table, and D and trimming were deduced from the DNA. The sample lists hundreds of thousands of clones, 80% to 90% occurring once. The data stem from a study of blood T cell repertoires in COVID-19. About the research overall: Sites across the United States, Italy and Spain contributed samples from acute and convalescent COVID-19. In each case, the material was cDNA or gDNA derived from T cells, B-cell-depleted T cells, or PBMCs.

The receptor comes from a woman between 25 and 40 years old with active or convalescent COVID-19. Sequenced sample: peripheral blood.

This chain's CDR3 is CASATSGGPTDTQYF. In DNA form, the CDR3 reads TGTGCCAGCGCTACTAGCGGGGGACCCACAGATACGCAGTATTTT. The chain is built from TRBV6-8 and TRBJ2-3; 11 bases align to TRBD2. With 8 bases clipped from V and 2 bases from J, the junction kept 6 bases outside the gene matches. The CDR3 is 15 amino acids. Germline V gene lookup returns CDR1 MNHGY and CDR2 SAAAGT.